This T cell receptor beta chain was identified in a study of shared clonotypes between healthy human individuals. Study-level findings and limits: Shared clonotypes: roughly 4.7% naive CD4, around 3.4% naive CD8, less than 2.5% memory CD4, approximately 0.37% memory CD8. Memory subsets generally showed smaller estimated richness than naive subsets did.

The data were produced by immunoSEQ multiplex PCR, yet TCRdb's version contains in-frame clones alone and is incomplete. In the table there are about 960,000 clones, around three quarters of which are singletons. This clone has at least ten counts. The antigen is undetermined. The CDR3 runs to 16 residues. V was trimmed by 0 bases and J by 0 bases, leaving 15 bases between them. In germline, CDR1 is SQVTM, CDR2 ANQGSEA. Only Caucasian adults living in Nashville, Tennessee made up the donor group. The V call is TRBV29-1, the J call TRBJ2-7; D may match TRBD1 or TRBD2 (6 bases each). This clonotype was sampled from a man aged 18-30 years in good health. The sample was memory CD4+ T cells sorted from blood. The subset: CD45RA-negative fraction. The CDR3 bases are TGCAGCGTTGAAGATGTGAGGGGGGCTAGCTCCTACGAGCAGTACTTC. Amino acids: CSVEDVRGASSYEQYF.